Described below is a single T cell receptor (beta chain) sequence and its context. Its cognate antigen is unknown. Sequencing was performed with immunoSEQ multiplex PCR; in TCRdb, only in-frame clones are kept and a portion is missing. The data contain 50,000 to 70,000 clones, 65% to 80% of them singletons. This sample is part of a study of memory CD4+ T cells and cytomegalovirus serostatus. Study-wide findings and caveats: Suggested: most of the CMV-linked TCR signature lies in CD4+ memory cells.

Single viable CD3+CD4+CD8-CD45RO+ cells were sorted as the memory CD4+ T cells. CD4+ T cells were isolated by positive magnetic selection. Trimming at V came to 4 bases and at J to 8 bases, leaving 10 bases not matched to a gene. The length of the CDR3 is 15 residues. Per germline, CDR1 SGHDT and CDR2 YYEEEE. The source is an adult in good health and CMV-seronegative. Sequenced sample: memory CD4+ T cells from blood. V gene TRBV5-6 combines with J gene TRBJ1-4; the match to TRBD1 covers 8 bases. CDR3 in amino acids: CASSAAWTGWEKLFF. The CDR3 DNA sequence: TGTGCCAGCAGCGCCGCATGGACAGGGTGGGAAAAACTGTTTTTT.